Listed below are T cell receptor beta chains from one sample, sequenced in a study of blood T cell repertoires in COVID-19. Assay used: immunoSEQ multiplex PCR; TCRdb lists only in-frame clones, some missing. The top ten hold 6.2% of the sample, which has a few hundred thousand clones, less than 90% seen once. Specimen: peripheral blood. All receptors come from a man aged 60 to 75 with acute or convalescent COVID-19. CDR3s include the opening cysteine and the closing phenylalanine or tryptophan. Fields, in order: clone size, V gene, J gene, D gene, CDR3 DNA, CDR3 protein. A D gene is named only where the DNA matches it firmly. Not every row has a clone size; where given, it reads once, few, many or a size class.

abundance: once
v_gene: TRBV14
j_gene: TRBJ2-7
d_gene: TRBD2
CDR3nt: TGTGCCAGCAGCCAAGGACTAGCTACAACCTACGAGCAGTACTTC
CDR3aa: CASSQGLATTYEQYF

abundance: once
v_gene: TRBV19
j_gene: TRBJ1-1
d_gene: NA
CDR3nt: TGTGCCAGTAGTATATGGGGCCTGGAAGGGCCCACTGAAGCTTTCTTT
CDR3aa: CASSIWGLEGPTEAFF

abundance: NA
v_gene: TRBV24-1
j_gene: TRBJ2-3
d_gene: TRBD1
CDR3nt: TGTGCCACCAGTCCACCCCAGGGGGCGCAGTATTTT
CDR3aa: CATSPPQGAQYF

abundance: few
v_gene: TRBV3-1/TRBV3-2
j_gene: TRBJ2-1
d_gene: NA
CDR3nt: TGTGCCAGCAGCCAAGACCGACAGCTTTTGCCCTACAATGAGCAGTTCTTC
CDR3aa: CASSQDRQLLPYNEQFF

abundance: NA
v_gene: TRBV7-3
j_gene: TRBJ1-2
d_gene: NA
CDR3nt: TGTGCCAGCAGCTTGAACAGGCTAGATGGCTACACCTTC
CDR3aa: CASSLNRLDGYTF

abundance: few
v_gene: TRBV7-6
j_gene: TRBJ1-5
d_gene: TRBD1
CDR3nt: TGTGCCAGCAGCTTAGGGCCGACAGGGGTCAATCAGCCCCAGCATTTT
CDR3aa: CASSLGPTGVNQPQHF

abundance: NA
v_gene: TRBV18
j_gene: TRBJ1-1
d_gene: TRBD1
CDR3nt: TGTGCCAGCTCCCCTACAGGGGGCGATACTGAAGCTTTCTTT
CDR3aa: CASSPTGGDTEAFF

abundance: once
v_gene: TRBV7-9
j_gene: TRBJ2-3
d_gene: TRBD1
CDR3nt: TGTGCCAGCAGCTCGACAGGGGCTAGCACAGATACGCAGTATTTT
CDR3aa: CASSSTGASTDTQYF

abundance: NA
v_gene: TRBV3-1/TRBV3-2
j_gene: TRBJ1-3
d_gene: TRBD1
CDR3nt: TGTGCCAGCAGACCTTCGGACAGGGCAGGAAACACCATATATTTT
CDR3aa: CASRPSDRAGNTIYF

abundance: NA
v_gene: TRBV29-1
j_gene: TRBJ1-5
d_gene: TRBD1
CDR3nt: TGCAGCGTCGGGACAGGGAGGGAACAGCCCCAGCATTTT
CDR3aa: CSVGTGREQPQHF

abundance: once
v_gene: TRBV30
j_gene: TRBJ1-5
d_gene: NA
CDR3nt: TGTGCCTGGACTTGGGGGGATAGCAATCAGCCCCAGCATTTT
CDR3aa: CAWTWGDSNQPQHF

abundance: NA
v_gene: TRBV7-2
j_gene: TRBJ1-3
d_gene: NA
CDR3nt: TGTGCCAGCAGCTACGTCGCGGGCGCGACGGACACCATATATTTT
CDR3aa: CASSYVAGATDTIYF

abundance: NA
v_gene: TRBV3-1/TRBV3-2
j_gene: TRBJ1-4
d_gene: TRBD1
CDR3nt: TGTGCCAGCAGCCGGGTCAGGGGGCCACTCTACGAAAAACTGTTTTTT
CDR3aa: CASSRVRGPLYEKLFF

abundance: NA
v_gene: TRBV7-2
j_gene: TRBJ1-1
d_gene: TRBD1
CDR3nt: TGTGCCTCAGGACAGGGGATGGCCACTGAAGCTTTCTTT
CDR3aa: CASGQGMATEAFF

abundance: few
v_gene: TRBV27
j_gene: TRBJ1-2
d_gene: NA
CDR3nt: TGTGCCAGCAGTTTATCACGCGCTAACTATGGCTACACCTTC
CDR3aa: CASSLSRANYGYTF

abundance: NA
v_gene: TRBV6-2/TRBV6-3
j_gene: TRBJ1-5
d_gene: TRBD1
CDR3nt: TGTGCCAGCAGTTACTCACAGGGGGTATACAATCAGCCCCAGCATTTT
CDR3aa: CASSYSQGVYNQPQHF

abundance: NA
v_gene: TRBV30
j_gene: TRBJ1-3
d_gene: NA
CDR3nt: TGTGCCTGGACTTCAAATAGTGGAAACACCATATATTTT
CDR3aa: CAWTSNSGNTIYF

abundance: NA
v_gene: TRBV29-1
j_gene: TRBJ1-1
d_gene: TRBD1
CDR3nt: TGCAGCGTTTACCTGACAGGGTCGAACACTGAAGCTTTCTTT
CDR3aa: CSVYLTGSNTEAFF

abundance: NA
v_gene: TRBV2
j_gene: TRBJ1-6
d_gene: NA
CDR3nt: TGTGCCAGCAGCTACAGACGGGGGGGGTCCTATAATTCACCCCTCCACTTT
CDR3aa: CASSYRRGGSYNSPLHF

abundance: NA
v_gene: TRBV14
j_gene: TRBJ1-1
d_gene: NA
CDR3nt: TGTGCCAGCAGCCTGTCGCGGAACACTGAAGCTTTCTTT
CDR3aa: CASSLSRNTEAFF

abundance: NA
v_gene: TRBV30
j_gene: TRBJ1-5
d_gene: NA
CDR3nt: TGTGCCTGGAGTCCAGGGGGCAATCAGCCCCAGCATTTT
CDR3aa: CAWSPGGNQPQHF

abundance: NA
v_gene: TRBV18
j_gene: TRBJ2-7
d_gene: NA
CDR3nt: TGTGCCAGCTCACCACCGTTACAGACCTACGAGCAGTACTTC
CDR3aa: CASSPPLQTYEQYF

abundance: NA
v_gene: TRBV4-2
j_gene: TRBJ2-1
d_gene: NA
CDR3nt: TGTGCCAGCAGCCAAGATGAGGCGGTCTCCTACAATGAGCAGTTCTTC
CDR3aa: CASSQDEAVSYNEQFF

abundance: NA
v_gene: TRBV6-4
j_gene: TRBJ2-3
d_gene: NA
CDR3nt: TGTGCCAGCAGTGACGGGGGACTCACAGATACGCAGTATTTT
CDR3aa: CASSDGGLTDTQYF

abundance: NA
v_gene: TRBV4-2
j_gene: TRBJ2-2
d_gene: NA
CDR3nt: TGTGCCAGCAGCCCTCTGGTGGGCGTTAACACCGGGGAGCTGTTTTTT
CDR3aa: CASSPLVGVNTGELFF

abundance: NA
v_gene: TRBV30
j_gene: TRBJ1-1
d_gene: NA
CDR3nt: TGTGCCTGGGGCAGGGGTTCTGAAGCTTTCTTT
CDR3aa: CAWGRGSEAFF

abundance: NA
v_gene: TRBV10-1
j_gene: TRBJ2-7
d_gene: NA
CDR3nt: TGCGCCAGCAGTTCCGGACAGGGAGGGATCTACGAGCAGTACTTC
CDR3aa: CASSSGQGGIYEQYF

abundance: NA
v_gene: TRBV7-2
j_gene: TRBJ1-3
d_gene: NA
CDR3nt: TGTGCCAGCAGCCGGACAGTCTCTGGAAACACCATATATTTT
CDR3aa: CASSRTVSGNTIYF

abundance: NA
v_gene: TRBV3-1/TRBV3-2
j_gene: TRBJ2-6
d_gene: TRBD2
CDR3nt: TGTGCCAGCAGTCCGGGACTAGCAAACTCTGGGGCCAACGTCCTGACTTTC
CDR3aa: CASSPGLANSGANVLTF

abundance: few
v_gene: TRBV23-1
j_gene: TRBJ1-2
d_gene: TRBD1
CDR3nt: TGCGCCAGCAGCCAGAGCACAGGGGACTTCTATGGCTACACCTTC
CDR3aa: CASSQSTGDFYGYTF

abundance: NA
v_gene: TRBV5-8
j_gene: TRBJ2-7
d_gene: TRBD1
CDR3nt: TGTGCCAGCAGCCCGCGGACAGGGCTAGGCCCCTACGAGCAGTACTTC
CDR3aa: CASSPRTGLGPYEQYF

abundance: NA
v_gene: TRBV28
j_gene: TRBJ1-6
d_gene: NA
CDR3nt: TGTGCCAGCAGTTTATTTAGCGAAAATTCACCCCTCCACTTT
CDR3aa: CASSLFSENSPLHF

abundance: NA
v_gene: TRBV3-1/TRBV3-2
j_gene: TRBJ2-7
d_gene: TRBD1
CDR3nt: TGTGCCAGCAGCCAGGGTGGGACAGACTCCTACGAGCAGTACTTC
CDR3aa: CASSQGGTDSYEQYF

abundance: once
v_gene: TRBV14
j_gene: TRBJ2-7
d_gene: NA
CDR3nt: TGTGCCAGCAGCCAAGATCGACTTCATACGGATTACGAGCAGTACTTC
CDR3aa: CASSQDRLHTDYEQYF

abundance: NA
v_gene: TRBV7-2
j_gene: TRBJ1-3
d_gene: TRBD1
CDR3nt: TGTGCCAGCAGCTTAAACAGGGGCTCTGGAAACACCATATATTTT
CDR3aa: CASSLNRGSGNTIYF

abundance: few
v_gene: TRBV11-3
j_gene: TRBJ2-7
d_gene: TRBD1
CDR3nt: TGTGCCAGCAGCTCCCGGGACAGGGGTTACGAGCAGTACTTC
CDR3aa: CASSSRDRGYEQYF